This T cell receptor (beta chain) was identified during a study of T cells in Graves' hyperthyroidism and ophthalmopathy. From RNA transcripts, TCR beta CDR3 regions were amplified. The TCR CDR3 was amplified in a first-round RT-PCR using the HTBI primer set. TCRdb re-called the multiplex PCR reads with MiXCR, one entry per CDR3 protein. The data contain 300,000 to 450,000 distinct CDR3 sequences, approximately 25% of them singletons. Study-level findings and limits: Most clonotypes that expanded in the thyroid above 0.001 also showed up in blood.

This clonotype was counted at least ten times. Its antigen is undetermined. V lost 4 bases and J lost 0; bases outside the gene matches: 3. Germline V gives CDR1 MNHNS, CDR2 SASEGT. The CDR3 sequence is 14 residues long. Material for sequencing was blood. This TCR derives from a man aged 50 to 60 with Graves' hyperthyroidism. V and J are TRBV6-1 and TRBJ2-7; TRBD1 aligns across 7 bases. CDR3 sequence reads: CASSATGYSYEQYF. In DNA, the CDR3 is TGTGCCAGCAGTGCGACAGGGTACTCCTACGAGCAGTACTTC.